This passage covers 2 T cell receptor beta chains from one sample sequenced in a study of beta chain features in type 1 diabetes. The sequenced template was cDNA made from the entire isolated RNA. Here immunoSEQ multiplex PCR was the method, and the copy in TCRdb shows in-frame clones only, minus some. The sample has 70,000 to 90,000 clones, 25% to 35% seen once; the top ten hold over 0.4%. The source material was stem cell memory CD4+ T cells from blood. All receptors derive from a woman aged 18 to 35 in good health.

This sequence joins TRBV11-2 and TRBJ2-7; possible D gene TRBD1, 5 bases. The germline V gene encodes CDR1 SGHAT and CDR2 FQNNGV. V shed 6 bases and J shed 0 bases, with 15 bases lying between them. The CDR3 has 15 amino acids. The CDR3 bases are TGTGCCAGCAGGTCGACAGCCAGCCTCTCCTACGAGCAGTACTTC. Translating gives CASRSTASLSYEQYF.

J is TRBJ2-7 and V is TRBV19; no reliable D call. V was clipped by 3 bases and J by 0 bases, with 15 bases between them. The CDR3 runs 16 residues. Germline CDR1 reads LNHDA; CDR2 reads SQIVND (reference sequence). The CDR3 DNA is TGTGCCAGTAGTATCGCTAGTCACCGGAACTCCTACGAGCAGTACTTC. As protein: CASSIASHRNSYEQYF.